The sequence of this TCR beta chain was determined in a study of OX40 agonist ivuxolimab in advanced cancers. The wider study: Every 2 weeks, patients received ivuxolimab intravenously, dosed at 0.01 to 10 mg/kg. Regarding the study as a whole: Clonal expansion among partial responders at 0.1-3.0 mg/kg ranked near the lowest.

Blood sampling took place at baseline, cycle 4 day 1, and cycle 7 day 1. A remark on this clone: Its antigen is as yet unknown.

The CDR3 is made up of 13 amino acids. V lost 5 bases and J 4 bases, leaving 11 bases between the germline ends. The V gene's germline CDR1 is SNHLY and CDR2 FYNNEI. TCRdb keeps only in-frame clones here, not all; method: immunoSEQ multiplex PCR. The sample comprises 50,000 to 80,000 clones, roughly nine tenths of which are singletons, and approximately 5% rests with the top ten. The TCR comes from an adult with an advanced solid tumor such as melanoma, head and neck, liver or kidney cancer. This specimen consisted of CD4+ or CD8+ T cells sorted from blood, obtained in a trial of the OX40 agonist ivuxolimab. The chain recombines TRBV2 with TRBJ2-5; D gene uncertain. CDR3 amino acids: CASSPRSRETQYF. The CDR3 DNA follows: TGTGCCAGCAGTCCTCGGAGCAGAGAGACCCAGTACTTC.